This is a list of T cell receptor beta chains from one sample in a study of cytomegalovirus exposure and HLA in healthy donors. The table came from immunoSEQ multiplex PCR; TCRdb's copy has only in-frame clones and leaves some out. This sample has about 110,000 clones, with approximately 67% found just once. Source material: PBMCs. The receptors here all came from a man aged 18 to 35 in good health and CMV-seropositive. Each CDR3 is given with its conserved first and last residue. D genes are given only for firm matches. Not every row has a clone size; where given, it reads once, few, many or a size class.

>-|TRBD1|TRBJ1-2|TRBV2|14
CASSEAGGHYGYTF
TGTGCCAGCAGTGAGGCAGGGGGACACTATGGCTACACCTTC
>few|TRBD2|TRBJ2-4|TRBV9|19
CASSADPLAGGFIKNIQYF
TGTGCCAGCAGCGCCGACCCTCTAGCGGGGGGGTTTATCAAAAACATTCAGTACTTC
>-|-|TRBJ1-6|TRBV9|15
CASSLQGSYNSPLHF
TGTGCCAGCAGCCTACAGGGCTCCTATAATTCACCCCTCCACTTT
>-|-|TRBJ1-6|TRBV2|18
CASRRALLGQPDGSPLHF
TGTGCCAGCAGGCGAGCTTTACTTGGACAGCCCGATGGATCACCCCTCCACTTT
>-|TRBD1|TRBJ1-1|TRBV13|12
CASSETGSEAFF
TGTGCCAGCAGCGAGACAGGGAGTGAAGCTTTCTTT
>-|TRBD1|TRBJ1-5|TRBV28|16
CASRRQGTPANQPQHF
TGTGCCAGCAGAAGACAGGGGACCCCGGCAAATCAGCCCCAGCATTTT
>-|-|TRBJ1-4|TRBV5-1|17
CASSLYNRDSTNEKLFF
TGCGCCAGCAGCTTGTACAACAGAGATTCAACTAATGAAAAACTGTTTTTT
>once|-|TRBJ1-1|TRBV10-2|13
CASREGESGEAFF
TGCGCCAGCAGGGAGGGTGAGAGTGGTGAAGCTTTCTTT
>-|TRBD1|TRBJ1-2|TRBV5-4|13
CASSVDRDYGYTF
TGTGCCAGCAGCGTGGACAGGGACTATGGCTACACCTTC
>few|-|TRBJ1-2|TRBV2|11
CASSGHYGYTF
TGTGCCAGCAGTGGACATTATGGCTACACCTTC
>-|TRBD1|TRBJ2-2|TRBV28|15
CASTEPQGGPGELFF
TGTGCCAGCACCGAGCCACAGGGGGGCCCCGGGGAGCTGTTTTTT
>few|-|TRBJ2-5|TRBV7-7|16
CASSLIIARGEETQYF
TGTGCCAGCAGCTTAATTATCGCCAGGGGGGAGGAGACCCAGTACTTC
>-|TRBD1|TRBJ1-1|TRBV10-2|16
CASRGRPGQENTEAFF
TGCGCCAGCAGGGGGCGACCGGGACAGGAGAACACTGAAGCTTTCTTT
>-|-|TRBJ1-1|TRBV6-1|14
CAIFYWGGNTEAFF
TGTGCCATCTTTTACTGGGGGGGGAACACTGAAGCTTTCTTT
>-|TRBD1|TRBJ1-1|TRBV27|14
CASSRDRMNTEAFF
TGTGCCAGCAGCCGGGACAGGATGAACACTGAAGCTTTCTTT
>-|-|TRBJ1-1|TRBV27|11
CASSLGTEAFF
TGTGCCAGCAGTCTCGGTACTGAAGCTTTCTTT
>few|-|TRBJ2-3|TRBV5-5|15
CASSLARGSADTQYF
TGTGCCAGCAGCTTGGCCCGAGGGAGCGCAGATACGCAGTATTTT
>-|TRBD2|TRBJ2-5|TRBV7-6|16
CASSLLKAGGQETQYF
TGTGCCAGCAGCTTATTGAAAGCGGGGGGACAAGAGACCCAGTACTTC
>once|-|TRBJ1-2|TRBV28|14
CASSLRQGYGGYTF
TGTGCCAGCAGTCTTCGCCAGGGCTACGGTGGCTACACCTTC
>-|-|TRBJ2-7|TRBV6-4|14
CASSEHDGAYEQYF
TGTGCCAGCAGTGAACACGACGGAGCCTACGAGCAGTACTTC
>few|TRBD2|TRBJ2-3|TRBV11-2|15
CASSSVAGVRDTQYF
TGTGCCAGCAGCTCGGTAGCGGGGGTTAGAGATACGCAGTATTTT
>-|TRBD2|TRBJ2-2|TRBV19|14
CASMAGGSTGELFF
TGTGCCAGTATGGCGGGGGGGAGCACCGGGGAGCTGTTTTTT
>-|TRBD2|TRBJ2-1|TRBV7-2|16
CASRRQLAGGRNEQFF
TGTGCCAGCAGACGACAACTAGCGGGGGGGCGAAATGAGCAGTTCTTC
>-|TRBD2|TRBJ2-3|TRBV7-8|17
CASSLGYGAGIPDTQYF
TGTGCCAGCAGCTTAGGGTATGGAGCGGGGATTCCAGATACGCAGTATTTT
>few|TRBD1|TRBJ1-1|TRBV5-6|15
CASRRGLEGSGEAFF
TGTGCCAGCCGCAGGGGGCTAGAGGGGAGCGGAGAAGCTTTCTTT
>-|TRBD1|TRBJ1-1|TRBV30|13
CAWSITGTGRAFF
TGTGCCTGGAGTATAACCGGGACAGGGCGAGCTTTCTTT
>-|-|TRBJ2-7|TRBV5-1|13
CASSFYGDYEQYF
TGCGCCAGCAGCTTTTATGGAGACTACGAGCAGTACTTC
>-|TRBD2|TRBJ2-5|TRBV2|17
CASRNDLTSGVQETQYF
TGTGCCAGCAGAAACGACCTGACTAGCGGGGTCCAAGAGACCCAGTACTTC
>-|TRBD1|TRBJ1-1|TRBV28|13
CASSRQGGAEAFF
TGTGCCAGCAGTCGACAGGGTGGAGCAGAAGCTTTCTTT
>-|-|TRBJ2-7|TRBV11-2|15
CASSSDGLRLHEQYF
TGTGCCAGCAGCTCAGATGGACTAAGGCTCCACGAGCAGTACTTC
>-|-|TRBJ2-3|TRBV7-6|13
CASSLGETDTQYF
TGTGCCAGCAGCTTAGGAGAGACAGATACGCAGTATTTT
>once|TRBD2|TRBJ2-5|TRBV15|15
CATSGVQGLGETQYF
TGTGCCACCAGCGGCGTACAGGGACTAGGAGAGACCCAGTACTTC
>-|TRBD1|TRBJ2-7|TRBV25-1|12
CARDRGQGTQYF
TGTGCTCGGGACAGGGGCCAGGGGACGCAGTACTTC
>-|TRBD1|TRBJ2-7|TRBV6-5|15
CASRPGQGSSYEQYF
TGTGCCAGCAGGCCGGGACAGGGATCTTCCTACGAGCAGTACTTC
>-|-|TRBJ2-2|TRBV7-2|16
CASSLVTSKGTGELFF
TGTGCCAGCAGCCTCGTTACTAGCAAGGGCACCGGGGAGCTGTTTTTT
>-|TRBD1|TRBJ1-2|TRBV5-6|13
CASSLTGVGGYTF
TGTGCCAGCAGCTTAACAGGGGTAGGCGGCTACACCTTC
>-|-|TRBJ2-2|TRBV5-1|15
CASRPSVANTGELFF
TGCGCCAGCAGGCCTAGCGTCGCGAACACCGGGGAGCTGTTTTTT
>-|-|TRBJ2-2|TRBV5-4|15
CASSFSPANTGELFF
TGTGCCAGCAGCTTTAGTCCGGCGAACACCGGGGAGCTGTTTTTT
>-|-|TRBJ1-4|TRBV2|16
CASIKGRGTTNEKLFF
TGTGCCAGCATTAAGGGGCGGGGAACAACTAATGAAAAACTGTTTTTT
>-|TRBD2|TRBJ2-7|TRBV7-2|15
CASSWGLAGTYEQYF
TGTGCCAGCAGCTGGGGACTAGCGGGTACCTACGAGCAGTACTTC
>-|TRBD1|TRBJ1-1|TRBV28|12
CASTGGGAEAFF
TGTGCCAGTACAGGGGGCGGCGCTGAAGCTTTCTTT
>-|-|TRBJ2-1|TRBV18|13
CASSPWAGNEQFF
TGTGCCAGCTCCCCCTGGGCAGGGAATGAGCAGTTCTTC
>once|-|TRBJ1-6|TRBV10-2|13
CASKTDNNSPLHF
TGCGCCAGCAAGACAGATAATAATTCACCCCTCCACTTT
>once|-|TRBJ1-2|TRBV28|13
CASRGAQAYGYTF
TGTGCCAGCAGGGGAGCGCAGGCCTATGGCTACACCTTC
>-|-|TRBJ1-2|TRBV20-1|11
CSAGGTGGYTF
TGCAGCGCGGGGGGGACCGGGGGCTACACCTTC
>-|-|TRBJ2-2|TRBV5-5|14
CASSWGHNTGELFF
TGTGCCAGCAGTTGGGGACACAACACCGGGGAGCTGTTTTTT
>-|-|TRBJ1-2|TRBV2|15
CASSDIGSRGYGYTF
TGTGCCAGCAGCGACATTGGGTCTCGGGGCTATGGCTACACCTTC
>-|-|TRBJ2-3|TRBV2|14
CASSDRRGTDTQYF
TGTGCCAGCAGTGATCGGAGGGGCACAGATACGCAGTATTTT
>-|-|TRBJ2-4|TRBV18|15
CASSPLELAKNIQYF
TGTGCCAGCTCACCACTTGAGCTAGCCAAAAACATTCAGTACTTC
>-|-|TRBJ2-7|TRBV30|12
CAWSVPNYEQYF
TGTGCCTGGAGTGTACCCAACTACGAGCAGTACTTC
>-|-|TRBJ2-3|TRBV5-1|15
CASSLLTGRTDTQYF
TGCGCCAGCAGCTTACTCACAGGCCGCACAGATACGCAGTATTTT
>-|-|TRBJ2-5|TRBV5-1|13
CASSLYTSETQYF
TGCGCCAGCAGCTTATACACCTCGGAGACCCAGTACTTC
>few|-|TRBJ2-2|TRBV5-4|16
CASSLSGGAWSGELFF
TGTGCCAGCAGCTTGAGTGGGGGGGCCTGGTCCGGGGAGCTGTTTTTT